This T cell receptor (beta chain) was documented in a study of PD-1 blockade in classical Hodgkin lymphoma. The study, taken as a whole, reports: What drove the repertoire differences, possibly disease activity or prior therapy, has not been defined. The study reported lower baseline TCR diversity in newly diagnosed patients than in healthy donors. Complete responders started with a diversity level that resembled newly diagnosed patients at baseline. CD4+ TCR diversity, unlike CD8+, rose significantly by C4D1.

Here immunoSEQ multiplex PCR was the method, and the copy in TCRdb shows in-frame clones only, minus some. Here the sample spans 25,000 to 40,000 clones, around 81% being singletons. The CDR3 has 13 residues. Germline assignment: CDR1 KGHSH and CDR2 LQKENI. With regard to this clone: The antigen is unknown. Germline is not matched at one junction end, which may reflect a read error.

The sample's time point: cycle 4 day 1 (C4D1), after 5 to 7 weeks of nivolumab. All patients experienced relapse after autologous stem cell transplantation, and brentuximab vedotin exposure was variable. J is TRBJ2-5 and V is TRBV18; D is uncertain. This clonotype originated in a human donor with classical Hodgkin lymphoma. The sequencing here drew on peripheral blood mononuclear cells (PBMCs), taken before the fourth cycle of nivolumab. The CDR3: CASSPHIQETQYF. For the CDR3, the DNA is TGTGCCAGCTCTCCACACATCCAAGAGACCCAGTACTTC. The variable domain in full, with the rest retrieved from reference TRBV18 and TRBJ2-5, is NAGVMQNPRHLVRRRGQEARLRCSPMKGHSHVYWYRQLPEEGLKFMVYLQKENIIDESGMPKERFSAEFPKEGPSILRIQQVVRGDSAAYFCASSPHIQETQYFGPGTRLLVL.